The 10 T cell receptor beta chains listed next were all sequenced from one sample in a study of molecular identifiers for immune sequencing clone quantification. TCRdb re-called the PCR reads with MiXCR, one entry per CDR3 protein. The data show about 300,000 distinct CDR3 sequences, 20% to 25% seen once. Sequencing was performed on naive CD8+ T cells from blood, with Jurkat cell RNA spiked in. The subset is: FACS-sorted CD8+CD4-CCR7+CD45RA+ naive T cells. The receptors come from a human donor in good health. Some libraries in this study had Jurkat cell RNA spiked in.

This clonotype came up a few times. The chain recombines TRBV11-2 with TRBJ2-5; tentatively, D is TRBD2 (5 bases). V gave up 5 bases and J gave up 2 bases, with 18 bases separating them. Germline assignment: CDR1 SGHAT and CDR2 FQNNGV. The CDR3 contains 16 residues. CDR3 amino acids: CASSHWEREDQETQYF. The CDR3 coding sequence is TGTGCCAGCAGCCACTGGGAGCGAGAGGATCAAGAGACCCAGTACTTC.

The table lists this clonotype with many counts. The chain employs TRBV6-2 or TRBV6-3 and TRBJ1-5, with D tentatively TRBD1 (5 bases). V lost 6 bases and J lost 7, with 13 bases in between. Germline V gene lookup returns CDR1 MNHEY and CDR2 SVGEGT. CDR3 length equals 13 residues. The CDR3: CASSLDRGQPQHF. Written as DNA, the CDR3 is TGTGCCAGCAGCTTAGATCGGGGGCAGCCCCAGCATTTT.

A remark on this clonotype: This may be a read error, as it is one base from a much larger clone. The chain carries TRBV7-6 and TRBJ2-5; TRBD1 aligns across 7 bases. The CDR3 consists of 17 residues. Losses at the gene ends were 8 bases for V and 0 bases for J; bases not matched to a gene: 15. Per germline, CDR1 SGHVS and CDR2 FNYEAQ. Here the CDR3 DNA reads TGTGCCAGCCCCTCAGGGGACAGCCCATGGTACCAAGAGACCCAGTACTTC. Its protein is CASPSGDSPWYQETQYF. The full variable domain, rest sourced from reference TRBV7-6 and TRBJ2-5, is GAGVSQSPRYKVTKRGQDVALRCDPISGHVSLYWYRQALGQGPEFLTYFNYEAQQDKSGLPNDRFSAERPEGSISTLTIQRTEQRDSAMYRCASPSGDSPWYQETQYFGPGTRLLVL.

Only a few counts were recorded for this clonotype. The chain has TRBV2 and TRBJ1-1; D is unclear. The CDR3 is 14 amino acids. V shed 4 bases and J shed 1 base, with 10 bases lying between them. Germline lookup yields CDR1 SNHLY and CDR2 FYNNEI. CDR3 DNA: TGTGCCAGCAGTGCATTGGTAGGGAACACTGAAGCTTTCTTT. Protein: CASSALVGNTEAFF.

This clonotype occurred once. This may arise from a read error, as a much more abundant clone is one base away. The CDR3 region has the DNA TGCAGTGCTAGAGATCGAGACGCAGGGGAAGAAAAACTGTTTTTT. Its protein product is CSARDRDAGEEKLFF. This rearrangement joins TRBV20-1 to TRBJ1-4; a possible D gene is TRBD1 (6 bases). Germline V lookup: CDR1 DFQATT, CDR2 SNEGSKA (reference sequence). The CDR3 covers 15 residues. V lost 0 bases, J lost 8 bases, and 16 bases lay in between.

This clonotype was counted ten times or more. The rearrangement links TRBV3-1 to TRBJ2-5; D is unresolved. The CDR3 loop spans 12 amino acids. V lost 3 bases and J lost 4, with 6 bases in between. CDR1 and CDR2 (germline): LGHDT, YNNKEL (reference sequence). The DNA for the CDR3 is TGTGCCAGCAGCCACCAATTAGAGACCCAGTACTTC. Its translation is CASSHQLETQYF.

The V call is TRBV4-1, the J call TRBJ2-1; D might be TRBD1 (5 bases). The V gene lost 3 bases and the J gene lost 3 bases, with 9 bases spanning the gap. Germline V gene sequence: CDR1 MGHRA, CDR2 YSYEKL. This CDR3 region has 14 residues. In DNA, the CDR3 is TGCGCCAGCAGCCATCAGACAGTCTACAATGAGCAGTTCTTC. Protein: CASSHQTVYNEQFF.

This clonotype was seen repeatedly, ten times or more. This sequence joins TRBV28 and TRBJ2-7; D is possibly TRBD2 (6 bases). The CDR3 spans 13 residues. CDR1 MDHEN and CDR2 SYDVKM come from the germline V gene. Trimming removed 10 bases at V and 0 bases at J, with 13 bases between. The CDR3: CATGGADSYEQYF. In DNA, the CDR3 is TGTGCCACCGGGGGAGCAGACTCCTACGAGCAGTACTTC. Drawing the rest from reference TRBV28 and TRBJ2-7, the complete variable domain is DVKVTQSSRYLVKRTGEKVFLECVQDMDHENMFWYRQDPGLGLRLIYFSYDVKMKEKGDIPEGYSVSREKKERFSLILESASTNQTSMYLCATGGADSYEQYFGPGTRLTVT.

Details on this clonotype: This may arise from a read error, as a much more abundant clone is one base away. This chain connects TRBV20-1 to TRBJ1-2; the D gene is possibly TRBD1 (5 bases). The V end was cut by 5 bases, the J end by 3 bases, with 16 bases between. Germline lookup yields CDR1 DFQATT and CDR2 SNEGSKA (reference sequence). CDR3 length: 14 residues. This CDR3 is CSAQQQAEYYGYTF. CDR3 coding DNA: TGCAGTGCTCAACAACAGGCCGAATACTATGGCTACACCTTC.

This clonotype was recorded many times. J is TRBJ2-5 and V is TRBV12-3 or TRBV12-4; 8 bases agree with TRBD1. The length of the CDR3 is 14 residues. V trimming: 4 bases; J trimming: 4 bases; junction bases outside the gene matches: 5. The CDR3: CASSSQGERETQYF. The CDR3 DNA reads TGTGCCAGCAGTTCACAGGGGGAGAGAGAGACCCAGTACTTC.